A selection of T cell receptor beta chains follows, all from one sample in a study of OX40 agonist ivuxolimab in advanced cancers. Libraries were prepared by immunoSEQ multiplex PCR; TCRdb keeps only in-frame clonotypes and omits some of them. This table has about 110,000 clones, about 92% appearing once. Here the sequenced sample was CD4+ or CD8+ T cells sorted from blood, taken in a trial of the OX40 agonist ivuxolimab. The source of these receptors is an adult with an advanced solid tumor such as melanoma, head and neck, liver or kidney cancer. The CDR3 runs from the conserved cysteine through the conserved F or W. A D gene is named only where the DNA matches it firmly. Where a row states a size, it is once, few, many or the class of an expanded clone; other rows omit it.

d_call	clone_size	v_call	j_call	cdr3_aa	cdr3_nt
NA	once	TRBV5-1	TRBJ1-3	CASSRRSPGDGNTIYF	TGCGCCAGCAGCAGACGGTCGCCCGGGGACGGAAACACCATATATTTT
NA	NA	TRBV20-1	TRBJ1-2	CSATTNYGYTF	TGCAGTGCTACTACTAACTATGGCTACACCTTC
TRBD2	NA	TRBV7-3	TRBJ2-1	CASSSQRESYNEQFF	TGTGCCAGCAGCTCCCAGCGGGAATCCTACAATGAGCAGTTCTTC
TRBD1	NA	TRBV19	TRBJ1-3	CASSRERQGAFGNTIYF	TGTGCCAGTAGTAGGGAACGACAGGGGGCTTTTGGAAACACCATATATTTT
NA	NA	TRBV10-3	TRBJ1-6	CAISEARENSPLHF	TGTGCCATCAGTGAGGCCAGAGAAAATTCACCCCTCCACTTT
TRBD1	NA	TRBV5-6	TRBJ1-5	CASSAGTGPRRNQPQHF	TGTGCCAGCAGCGCCGGGACAGGGCCGAGGCGCAATCAGCCCCAGCATTTT
TRBD2	NA	TRBV18	TRBJ2-1	CASSPDGLAVFHEQFF	TGTGCCAGCTCACCCGACGGACTAGCAGTCTTCCATGAGCAGTTCTTC
NA	NA	TRBV28	TRBJ2-2	CASSLGVPGELFF	TGTGCCAGCAGTTTAGGGGTCCCCGGGGAGCTGTTTTTT
NA	NA	TRBV30	TRBJ2-7	CAWRIDSYEQYF	TGTGCCTGGAGGATAGACTCCTACGAGCAGTACTTC
NA	NA	TRBV6-1	TRBJ1-5	CASSVGNRQPQHF	TGTGCCTCATCGGTGGGGAACCGTCAGCCCCAGCATTTT
NA	NA	TRBV9	TRBJ1-4	CASSVDPGATNEKLFF	TGTGCCAGCAGCGTAGATCCGGGGGCAACTAATGAAAAACTGTTTTTT
NA	NA	TRBV7-6	TRBJ1-2	CASSSYSGGTRGGYTF	TGTGCCAGCAGCTCTTACTCCGGCGGAACGAGAGGTGGCTACACCTTC
TRBD1	NA	TRBV9	TRBJ2-1	CASSPRQGAFYNEQFF	TGTGCCAGCAGCCCGCGACAGGGGGCGTTTTACAATGAGCAGTTCTTC
NA	NA	TRBV9	TRBJ2-3	CASSVGGDGTDTQYF	TGTGCCAGCAGCGTAGGCGGAGATGGCACAGATACGCAGTATTTT
NA	NA	TRBV5-6	TRBJ2-7	CASSLQGYEQYF	TGTGCCAGCAGCTTACAAGGCTACGAGCAGTACTTC
NA	once	TRBV5-6	TRBJ1-1	CASSIRGSGNTEAFF	TGTGCCAGCAGCATTAGGGGGAGCGGGAACACTGAAGCTTTCTTT
TRBD1	NA	TRBV6-6	TRBJ2-2	CASRGQGNTGELFF	TGTGCCAGCAGGGGACAGGGGAACACCGGGGAGCTGTTTTTT
TRBD1	once	TRBV6-5	TRBJ2-7	CASYRGQNYEQYF	TGTGCCAGCTACAGGGGGCAAAACTACGAGCAGTACTTC
NA	NA	TRBV10-3	TRBJ2-7	CAISDPEGRGAYEQYF	TGTGCCATCAGTGACCCAGAGGGCAGGGGCGCCTACGAGCAGTACTTC
TRBD1	NA	TRBV5-4	TRBJ2-7	CASSPNLETGFRGEQYF	TGTGCCAGCAGCCCGAACCTAGAGACAGGGTTTAGGGGCGAGCAGTACTTC
NA	NA	TRBV19	TRBJ2-1	CASSISWGDNEQFF	TGTGCCAGTAGTATTAGCTGGGGGGACAATGAGCAGTTCTTC
NA	NA	TRBV19	TRBJ2-2	CASSTNTGELFF	TGTGCCAGTAGTACTAACACCGGGGAGCTGTTTTTT
TRBD1	NA	TRBV6-5	TRBJ2-1	CASSSWTGDYYNEQFF	TGTGCCAGCAGTTCGTGGACAGGCGATTACTACAATGAGCAGTTCTTC
TRBD2	NA	TRBV5-1	TRBJ2-1	CASSLGLAGPVEQFF	TGCGCCAGCAGCTTGGGACTAGCGGGACCCGTTGAGCAGTTCTTC
NA	NA	TRBV29-1	TRBJ1-2	CSVEAPWLGHGYTF	TGCAGCGTTGAAGCTCCGTGGTTAGGTCATGGCTACACCTTC
TRBD2	NA	TRBV6-6	TRBJ2-1	CASSGEGLAGGNEQFF	TGTGCCAGCAGTGGCGAGGGACTAGCGGGAGGCAATGAGCAGTTCTTC
NA	NA	TRBV5-5	TRBJ1-1	CASSLEVDAFF	TGTGCCAGCAGCTTGGAGGTGGATGCTTTCTTT
NA	NA	TRBV19	TRBJ2-1	CASGAGIFSYNEQFF	TGTGCCAGTGGTGCAGGGATTTTCTCCTACAATGAGCAGTTCTTC
NA	once	TRBV27	TRBJ2-5	CASSRGGTQYF	TGTGCCAGCAGTCGAGGGGGGACCCAGTACTTC
TRBD1	NA	TRBV6-1	TRBJ2-7	CASSPGGAGINEQYF	TGTGCCAGCAGTCCAGGGGGCGCGGGTATCAACGAGCAGTACTTC
TRBD1	NA	TRBV6-5	TRBJ1-1	CASNRGTGVNTEAFF	TGTGCCAGCAACCGGGGGACAGGGGTGAACACTGAAGCTTTCTTT
NA	NA	TRBV6-1	TRBJ1-1	CASTFEGRAFF	TGTGCCAGCACCTTCGAGGGTCGAGCTTTCTTT
NA	NA	TRBV15	TRBJ2-5	CATSRDPEETQYF	TGTGCCACCAGCAGAGATCCCGAAGAGACCCAGTACTTC
NA	NA	TRBV6-4	TRBJ2-5	CASSVGLVLTQYF	TGTGCCAGCAGTGTCGGCCTGGTCCTAACCCAGTACTTC
NA	NA	TRBV5-1	TRBJ1-3	CASSFGARAGNTIYF	TGCGCCAGCAGCTTTGGGGCTCGAGCTGGAAACACCATATATTTT
NA	NA	TRBV6-5	TRBJ1-3	CASSYQGNSGNTIYF	TGTGCCAGCAGTTACCAGGGTAACTCTGGAAACACCATATATTTT
NA	NA	TRBV7-2	TRBJ2-7	CASSFGPEGYEQYF	TGTGCCAGCAGCTTCGGACCCGAGGGGTACGAGCAGTACTTC
TRBD2	NA	TRBV28	TRBJ2-5	CASSLAGLADLRETQYF	TGTGCCAGCAGTTTGGCGGGACTAGCGGACCTTCGGGAGACCCAGTACTTC
NA	NA	TRBV19	TRBJ2-2	CASKISGLGTGELFF	TGTGCCAGTAAAATTTCGGGGCTGGGGACCGGGGAGCTGTTTTTT
NA	NA	TRBV7-9	TRBJ2-1	CASSLMGGITYNEQFF	TGTGCCAGCAGCTTAATGGGCGGGATTACCTACAATGAGCAGTTCTTC
NA	NA	TRBV25-1	TRBJ1-1	CASRGLLEGAEAFF	TGTGCCAGCAGGGGTCTCCTGGAAGGGGCCGAAGCTTTCTTT
TRBD1	NA	TRBV5-1	TRBJ1-1	CASSLRQGAGTEAFF	TGCGCCAGCAGCTTACGACAGGGGGCAGGCACTGAAGCTTTCTTT
NA	NA	TRBV9	TRBJ2-2	CASSVGLDNGELFF	TGTGCCAGCAGCGTAGGACTAGATAACGGGGAGCTGTTTTTT
NA	NA	TRBV6-6	TRBJ1-2	CASRPYSPGLYTF	TGTGCCAGCAGACCATATTCTCCGGGTCTCTACACCTTC
NA	NA	TRBV5-4	TRBJ2-5	CASSLETGHYETQYF	TGTGCCAGCAGCTTGGAGACGGGACACTACGAGACCCAGTACTTC
NA	NA	TRBV5-8	TRBJ2-7	CASSLYTGEGLDEQYF	TGTGCCAGCAGCTTATATACGGGAGAGGGACTCGACGAGCAGTACTTC
TRBD1	NA	TRBV2	TRBJ2-2	CASGLQGQGGELFF	TGTGCCAGCGGGCTACAGGGGCAGGGCGGGGAGCTGTTTTTT
NA	NA	TRBV30	TRBJ1-3	CACGTTGNTIYF	TGTGCCTGCGGGACCACTGGAAACACCATATATTTT
TRBD1	NA	TRBV7-9	TRBJ2-7	CASSSGQGGSYEQYF	TGTGCCAGCAGCAGCGGACAGGGGGGCTCCTACGAGCAGTACTTC
TRBD1	NA	TRBV5-4	TRBJ1-1	CASSLSGQGPLEAFF	TGTGCCAGCAGCCTCTCAGGACAGGGCCCGTTGGAAGCTTTCTTT
NA	NA	TRBV28	TRBJ2-1	CASSLFDEQFF	TGTGCCAGCAGTTTATTCGATGAGCAGTTCTTC
TRBD2	NA	TRBV30	TRBJ2-3	CAWRSRTSGRGADTQYF	TGTGCCTGGAGGTCCCGGACTAGCGGGAGAGGGGCAGATACGCAGTATTTT
NA	NA	TRBV30	TRBJ2-3	CAWSVRGHTQYF	TGTGCCTGGAGTGTACGGGGGCACACGCAGTATTTT
NA	NA	TRBV7-9	TRBJ1-3	CASSLLARTNGNTIYF	TGTGCCAGCAGCTTATTGGCCCGGACAAATGGAAACACCATATATTTT